This is a list of T cell receptor beta chains from one sample in a study of regulatory T cells in long-lasting Graves disease. One entry per CDR3 protein, called by TCRdb with MiXCR from the multiplex PCR reads. The data show hundreds of thousands of distinct CDR3 sequences, approximately 16% seen once. The sample was also reused in another study, on T cells in Graves' hyperthyroidism and ophthalmopathy.

The sequenced sample was peripheral blood mononuclear cells (PBMCs), obtained at new diagnosis, from a patient treated with antithyroid drugs. The receptors derive from a woman aged 35-60 years with Graves disease. Each CDR3 is given with its conserved first and last residue. D genes are given only for firm matches. Where a row states a size, it is once, few, many or the class of an expanded clone; other rows omit it.

length	V	size	J	D	CDR3	DNA
13	TRBV27	many	TRBJ1-1	-	CASSLIGSPEAFF	TGTGCCAGCAGTTTAATAGGCAGCCCTGAAGCTTTCTTT
15	TRBV6-5	many	TRBJ1-2	-	CASSYSTGSPYGYTF	TGTGCCAGCAGTTACAGTACAGGGTCTCCCTATGGCTACACCTTC
17	TRBV4-1	-	TRBJ2-2	TRBD1	CASSRPDRGKGTGELFF	TGCGCCAGCAGCCGCCCGGACAGGGGAAAAGGCACCGGGGAGCTGTTTTTT
13	TRBV11-1	few	TRBJ1-2	-	CASSRAGDYGYTF	TGTGCCAGCAGCCGAGCCGGGGACTATGGCTACACCTTC
15	TRBV9	-	TRBJ1-5	-	CASSVEGGSNQPQHF	TGTGCCAGCAGCGTAGAGGGTGGGAGCAATCAGCCCCAGCATTTT
15	TRBV29-1	few	TRBJ2-2	TRBD2	CSVEASGDNTGELFF	TGCAGCGTTGAAGCTAGCGGGGATAACACCGGGGAGCTGTTTTTT
15	TRBV7-3	-	TRBJ2-2	-	CASSTAGAGTGELFF	TGTGCCAGCAGCACCGCGGGGGCGGGCACCGGGGAGCTGTTTTTT
12	TRBV30	many	TRBJ1-2	-	CAWKEAAPGYTF	TGTGCCTGGAAAGAGGCAGCCCCTGGCTACACCTTC
13	TRBV20-1	many	TRBJ2-7	TRBD2	CSAQTSQFYEQYF	TGCAGTGCACAGACTAGCCAGTTCTACGAGCAGTACTTC
15	TRBV18	many	TRBJ1-2	-	CASSPEADIPQGYTF	TGTGCCAGCTCACCGGAGGCAGATATTCCTCAGGGCTACACCTTC